Listed below are T cell receptor beta chains from one sample, sequenced in a study of control samples from healthy donors and cancer patients. Only in-frame clones appear in the TCRdb table, and some are missing; sequencing was by immunoSEQ multiplex PCR. The sample contains 250,000 to 300,000 clones, about 80% of which appear only once. The sample consisted of PBMCs. All receptors come from a woman aged 60-75 years with lung cancer. Both conserved end residues are part of each CDR3. A D gene is named only where the DNA matches it firmly. Clone size is stated in some rows and not others, as once, few, many or a class when expanded.

J | V | D | size | CDR3 | DNA
TRBJ1-3 | TRBV2 | . | . | CASKGGGGQNTIYF | TGTGCCAGCAAAGGTGGAGGGGGGCAAAACACCATATATTTT
TRBJ2-4 | TRBV18 | . | . | CASSPRMTGGALQYF | TGTGCCAGCTCACCACGAATGACAGGAGGAGCTCTTCAGTACTTC
TRBJ1-2 | TRBV27 | . | . | CASSLSGGKGYTF | TGTGCCAGCAGTTTATCGGGGGGTAAAGGCTACACCTTC
TRBJ2-5 | TRBV5-5 | . | . | CASSSQGMVTQYF | TGTGCCAGCAGCTCGCAGGGAATGGTGACCCAGTACTTC
TRBJ1-2 | TRBV18 | TRBD1 | . | CASSPQDRRDYGYTF | TGTGCCAGCTCACCACAGGACAGGAGGGACTATGGCTACACCTTC
TRBJ1-1 | TRBV27 | . | . | CASSDLNTEAFF | TGTGCCAGCAGTGACCTGAACACTGAAGCTTTCTTT
TRBJ2-5 | TRBV5-1 | TRBD1 | . | CASSEVNRGETQYF | TGCGCCAGCAGCGAGGTGAACAGGGGAGAGACCCAGTACTTC
TRBJ1-4 | TRBV6-5 | . | . | CASSPRGRGEKLFF | TGTGCCAGCAGCCCAAGGGGGAGGGGGGAAAAACTGTTTTTT
TRBJ2-7 | TRBV5-1 | . | once | CASSPGITDNYEQYF | TGCGCCAGCAGCCCAGGAATAACGGACAACTACGAGCAGTACTTC
TRBJ2-3 | TRBV6-6 | . | . | CASSYPPDTQYF | TGTGCCAGCAGCTATCCCCCAGATACGCAGTATTTT
TRBJ2-1 | TRBV10-2 | TRBD2 | few | CASSPAGLAGSYEQFF | TGCGCCAGCTCCCCCGCGGGACTAGCGGGTTCATATGAGCAGTTCTTC
TRBJ1-5 | TRBV27 | . | . | CASLRNQPQHF | TGTGCCAGCTTACGAAATCAGCCCCAGCATTTT
TRBJ1-2 | TRBV7-2 | . | . | CASSLGAGNYYGYTF | TGTGCCAGCAGCTTAGGGGCGGGGAACTACTATGGCTACACCTTC
TRBJ1-2 | TRBV3-1/TRBV3-2 | . | few | CASSPPGYGYTF | TGTGCCAGCAGCCCTCCCGGCTATGGCTACACCTTC
TRBJ1-3 | TRBV19 | . | . | CASSNPQVGGNTIYF | TGTGCCAGTAGTAACCCTCAAGTTGGTGGAAACACCATATATTTT
TRBJ2-1 | TRBV5-8 | TRBD2 | . | CASSLGTSGYNEQFF | TGTGCCAGCAGCTTGGGGACTAGCGGCTACAATGAGCAGTTCTTC
TRBJ2-5 | TRBV4-2 | . | . | CASSPLSAAVGGRETQYF | TGTGCCAGCAGCCCCCTCAGTGCGGCGGTGGGAGGTCGAGAGACCCAGTACTTC
TRBJ1-5 | TRBV18 | . | . | CASSPTVNQPQHF | TGTGCCAGCTCACCCACAGTGAATCAGCCCCAGCATTTT
TRBJ1-4 | TRBV5-6 | . | . | CASSLRGWQSDEKLFF | TGTGCCAGCAGCTTGAGAGGATGGCAGAGTGATGAAAAACTGTTTTTT
TRBJ1-1 | TRBV10-2 | . | . | CASSEFSGGTFEAFF | TGCGCCAGCAGTGAGTTCTCCGGGGGGACCTTTGAAGCTTTCTTT
TRBJ1-1 | TRBV15 | TRBD1 | once | CATSVTIQGNAFF | TGTGCCACCAGCGTAACCATACAGGGGAACGCTTTCTTT
TRBJ2-5 | TRBV3-1/TRBV3-2 | . | . | CASSRTGQLQETQYF | TGTGCCAGCAGCCGAACTGGACAGCTCCAAGAGACCCAGTACTTC
TRBJ2-2 | TRBV12-3/TRBV12-4 | . | . | CASSFQEGGELFF | TGTGCCAGCAGTTTTCAAGAGGGCGGGGAGCTGTTTTTT
TRBJ1-5 | TRBV12-3/TRBV12-4 | . | . | CASSLTGNQPQHF | TGTGCCAGCAGTTTAACAGGCAATCAGCCCCAGCATTTT
TRBJ1-5 | TRBV19 | . | . | CASSMGGVGAGRSPQHF | TGTGCCAGTAGTATGGGAGGGGTCGGGGCAGGCCGCTCGCCCCAGCATTTT
TRBJ2-7 | TRBV2 | . | . | CASVPDYSYEQYF | TGTGCCAGCGTCCCGGACTACTCCTACGAGCAGTACTTC
TRBJ2-2 | TRBV5-1 | . | . | CASSLGGDTGELFF | TGCGCCAGCAGCTTGGGAGGGGACACCGGGGAGCTGTTTTTT
TRBJ2-3 | TRBV4-1 | . | . | CASSLGGLLLLTDTQYF | TGCGCCAGCAGCCTGGGGGGACTTCTTCTTCTCACAGATACGCAGTATTTT
TRBJ2-3 | TRBV12-3/TRBV12-4 | . | . | CAVGVDTQYF | TGTGCCGTTGGGGTAGATACGCAGTATTTT
TRBJ1-6 | TRBV5-4 | . | . | CASSSREYNSPLHF | TGTGCCAGCAGCTCTAGGGAATATAATTCACCCCTCCACTTT
TRBJ2-1 | TRBV9 | TRBD2 | . | CASSVTGTTYNEQFF | TGTGCCAGCAGCGTAACCGGGACTACCTACAATGAGCAGTTCTTC
TRBJ2-7 | TRBV28 | TRBD2 | . | CASILAGAYEQYF | TGTGCCAGTATCCTAGCGGGAGCCTACGAGCAGTACTTC
TRBJ2-1 | TRBV28 | . | . | CASSTVYNEQFF | TGTGCCAGCAGTACGGTTTACAATGAGCAGTTCTTC
TRBJ2-2 | TRBV27 | . | . | CASSLYGTGELFF | TGTGCCAGCAGTTTATATGGGACAGGGGAGCTGTTTTTT
TRBJ1-2 | TRBV29-1 | TRBD1 | . | CSAGTGGLYGYTF | TGCAGCGCCGGGACAGGGGGGTTATATGGCTACACCTTC
TRBJ1-3 | TRBV5-1 | . | . | CASSPGEGNTIYF | TGCGCCAGCAGCCCGGGGGAGGGGAACACCATATATTTT
TRBJ1-2 | TRBV7-9 | . | once | CASSPPGGDYGYTF | TGTGCCAGCAGCCCGCCGGGTGGAGACTATGGCTACACCTTC